This is a list of T cell receptor beta chains from one sample in a study of CD8 T cells in ankylosing spondylitis. Using its own MiXCR run on the 5' RACE reads, TCRdb lists one record per CDR3 protein. This table holds 450,000 or so distinct CDR3 sequences, 25% to 30% found once. The source material was blood, either unsorted or a sorted T cell fraction (not recorded which). Every receptor here comes from a male donor with ankylosing spondylitis. Each CDR3 is given with its conserved first and last residue. The order of the fields is CDR3 DNA, CDR3 protein, clone size, J gene, D gene, V gene. D genes are given only for firm matches. Size tells how often a clone was seen (once, few, many) or the class of an expanded clone, and some rows leave it out.

CDR3 DNA: TGCAGTGCGCAAAACAGGGTTATCCCTAATGAAAAACTGTTTTTT
CDR3 protein: CSAQNRVIPNEKLFF
clone size: few
J gene: TRBJ1-4
D gene: NA
V gene: TRBV20-1

CDR3 DNA: TGCAGTGCTAGAGGGGCGGGATTAGACATTCAGTACTTC
CDR3 protein: CSARGAGLDIQYF
clone size: many
J gene: TRBJ2-4
D gene: NA
V gene: TRBV20-1

CDR3 DNA: TGCAGTGCTCTACCGACTAGCGAATTCACAGATACGCAGTATTTT
CDR3 protein: CSALPTSEFTDTQYF
clone size: NA
J gene: TRBJ2-3
D gene: TRBD2
V gene: TRBV20-1

CDR3 DNA: TGCAGTGCTAGAGAGGATTTAGAGTTCTTC
CDR3 protein: CSAREDLEFF
clone size: NA
J gene: TRBJ2-1
D gene: NA
V gene: TRBV20-1

CDR3 DNA: TGTGCCAGCGGCCCAGGGGGCCTGGACTATGGCTACACCTTC
CDR3 protein: CASGPGGLDYGYTF
clone size: NA
J gene: TRBJ1-2
D gene: TRBD1
V gene: TRBV5-5

CDR3 DNA: TGCGCCAGCAGCTTGTTGTTAGGATTGAACACTGAAGCTTTCTTT
CDR3 protein: CASSLLLGLNTEAFF
clone size: NA
J gene: TRBJ1-1
D gene: NA
V gene: TRBV5-1

CDR3 DNA: TGTGCCAGCAGTTTGGGACCCCTAGAAGACTATGGCTACACCTTC
CDR3 protein: CASSLGPLEDYGYTF
clone size: NA
J gene: TRBJ1-2
D gene: NA
V gene: TRBV27

CDR3 DNA: TGCAGTGCTAGAGAGGCAACGGTTGATGAGCAGTTCTTC
CDR3 protein: CSAREATVDEQFF
clone size: NA
J gene: TRBJ2-1
D gene: NA
V gene: TRBV20-1

CDR3 DNA: TGCAGCGTCCCAAGTGAGGGTGCCGGCGGGGGCTACGAGCAGTACTTC
CDR3 protein: CSVPSEGAGGGYEQYF
clone size: NA
J gene: TRBJ2-7
D gene: TRBD2
V gene: TRBV29-1

CDR3 DNA: TGTGCCTGGAGTGGGGGGACTAGCGTACAAGAGACCCAGTACTTC
CDR3 protein: CAWSGGTSVQETQYF
clone size: NA
J gene: TRBJ2-5
D gene: TRBD2
V gene: TRBV30

CDR3 DNA: TGCGCCAGCAGCTTGGCCCCAAGTACTAACTATGGCTACACCTTC
CDR3 protein: CASSLAPSTNYGYTF
clone size: NA
J gene: TRBJ1-2
D gene: NA
V gene: TRBV5-1